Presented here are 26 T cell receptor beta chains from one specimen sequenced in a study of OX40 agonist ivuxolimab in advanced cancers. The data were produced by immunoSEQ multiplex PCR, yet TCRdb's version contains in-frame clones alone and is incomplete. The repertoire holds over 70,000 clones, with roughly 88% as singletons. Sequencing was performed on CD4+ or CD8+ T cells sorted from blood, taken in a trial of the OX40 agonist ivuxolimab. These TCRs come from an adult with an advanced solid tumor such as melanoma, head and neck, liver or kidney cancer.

CDR3 sequence reads: CASRKQGAQVGTDTQYF. The CDR3 coding sequence is TGTGCCAGTAGAAAACAGGGGGCCCAAGTAGGCACAGATACGCAGTATTTT. The rearrangement joins TRBV19 to TRBJ2-3, with 9 bases fitting TRBD1. V lost 6 bases to trimming and J lost 1 base; unmatched junction nucleotides: 11. This CDR3 spans 17 amino acids. Germline V lookup: CDR1 LNHDA, CDR2 SQIVND (reference sequence).

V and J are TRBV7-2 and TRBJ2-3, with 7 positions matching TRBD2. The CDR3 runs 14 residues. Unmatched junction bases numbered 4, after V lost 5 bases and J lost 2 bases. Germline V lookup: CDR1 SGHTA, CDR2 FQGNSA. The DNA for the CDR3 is TGTGCCAGCAGCCCCGGGACTAACACAGATACGCAGTATTTT. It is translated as CASSPGTNTDTQYF.

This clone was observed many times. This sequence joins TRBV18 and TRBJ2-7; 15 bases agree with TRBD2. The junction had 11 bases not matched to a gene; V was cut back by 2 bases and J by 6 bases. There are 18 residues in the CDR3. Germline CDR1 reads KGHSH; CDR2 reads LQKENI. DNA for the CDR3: TGTGCCAGCTCACCAGGGACTAGCGGGAGGCGCCCACTATCCGAGCAGTACTTC. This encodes CASSPGTSGRRPLSEQYF.

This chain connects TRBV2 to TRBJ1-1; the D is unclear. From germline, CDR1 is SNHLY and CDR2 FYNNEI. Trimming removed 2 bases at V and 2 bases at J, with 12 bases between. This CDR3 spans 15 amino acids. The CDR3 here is CASSERQAKNTEAFF. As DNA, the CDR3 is TGTGCCAGCAGTGAAAGGCAGGCCAAAAACACTGAAGCTTTCTTT.

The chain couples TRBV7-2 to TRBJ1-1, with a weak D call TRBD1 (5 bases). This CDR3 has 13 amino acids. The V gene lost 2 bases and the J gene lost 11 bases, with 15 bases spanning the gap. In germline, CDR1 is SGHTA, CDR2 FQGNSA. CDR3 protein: CASSLNLKGTAFF. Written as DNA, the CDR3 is TGTGCCAGCAGCTTAAATTTGAAGGGGACGGCTTTCTTT.

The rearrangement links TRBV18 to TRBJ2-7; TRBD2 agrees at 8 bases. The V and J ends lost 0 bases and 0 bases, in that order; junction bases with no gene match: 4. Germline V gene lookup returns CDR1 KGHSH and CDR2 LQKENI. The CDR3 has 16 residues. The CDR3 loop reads CASSPPVGLVSYEQYF. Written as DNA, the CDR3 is TGTGCCAGCTCACCACCGGTGGGACTAGTCTCCTACGAGCAGTACTTC.

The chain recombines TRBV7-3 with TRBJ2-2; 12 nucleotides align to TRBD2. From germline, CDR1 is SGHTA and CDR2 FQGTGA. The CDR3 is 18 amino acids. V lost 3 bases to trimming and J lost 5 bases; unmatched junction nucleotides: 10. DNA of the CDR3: TGTGCCAGCAGCTTCCTCTCCGGGACTAGCGGGCTTACCGGGGAGCTGTTTTTT. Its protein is CASSFLSGTSGLTGELFF.

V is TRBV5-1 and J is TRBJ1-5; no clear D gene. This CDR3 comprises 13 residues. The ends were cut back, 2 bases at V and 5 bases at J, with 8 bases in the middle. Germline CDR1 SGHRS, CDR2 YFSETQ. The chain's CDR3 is CASSLMNDQPQHF. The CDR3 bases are TGCGCCAGCAGCTTAATGAACGATCAGCCCCAGCATTTT. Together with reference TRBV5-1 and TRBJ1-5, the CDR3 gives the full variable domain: KAGVTQTPRYLIKTRGQQVTLSCSPISGHRSVSWYQQTPGQGLQFLFEYFSETQRNKGNFPGRFSGRQFSNSRSEMNVSTLELGDSALYLCASSLMNDQPQHFGDGTRLSIL.

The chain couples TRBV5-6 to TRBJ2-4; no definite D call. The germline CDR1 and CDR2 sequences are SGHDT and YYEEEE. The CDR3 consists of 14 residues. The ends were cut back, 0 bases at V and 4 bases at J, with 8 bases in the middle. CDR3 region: CASSLAGVKNIQYF. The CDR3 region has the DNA TGTGCCAGCAGCTTGGCTGGGGTGAAAAACATTCAGTACTTC.

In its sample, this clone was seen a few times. The CDR3 DNA reads TGCGCCAGCAGCCAAGGTTTAGCGCCGGACAGAGCCAAAAACATTCAGTACTTC. It specifies CASSQGLAPDRAKNIQYF. The chain joins TRBV4-3 to TRBJ2-4, with a weak D call TRBD1 (6 bases). Per the germline V gene, CDR1 is LGHNA and CDR2 is YSLEER. V lost 1 base, J lost 0 bases, and 16 bases lay in between. The CDR3 runs to 18 residues.

The CDR3 sequence: CASSLELGQGYEQYF. CDR3 nucleotides: TGTGCCAGCAGCTTAGAATTGGGACAGGGCTACGAGCAGTACTTC. The chain has TRBV7-9 and TRBJ2-7; 9 positions agree with TRBD1. This CDR3 is 15 amino acids long. Germline V gives CDR1 SEHNR, CDR2 FQNEAQ (reference sequence). V lost 1 base to trimming and J lost 3 bases; unmatched junction nucleotides: 4.

CDR3 loop: CASSLEGFTDTQYF. CDR3 coding DNA: TGCGCCAGCAGCTTGGAGGGTTTCACAGATACGCAGTATTTT. The rearrangement joins TRBV5-1 to TRBJ2-3; D gene uncertain. Germline CDR1 SGHRS, CDR2 YFSETQ. V was cut by 0 bases and J by 2 bases, with 7 bases left in between. The CDR3 has 14 amino acids.

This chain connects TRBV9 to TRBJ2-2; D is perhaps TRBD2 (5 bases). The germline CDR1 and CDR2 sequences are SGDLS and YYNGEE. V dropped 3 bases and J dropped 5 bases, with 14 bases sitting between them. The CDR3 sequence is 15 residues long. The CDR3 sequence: CASSATISGTGELFF. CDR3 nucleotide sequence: TGTGCCAGCAGCGCGACTATTAGTGGGACCGGGGAGCTGTTTTTT.

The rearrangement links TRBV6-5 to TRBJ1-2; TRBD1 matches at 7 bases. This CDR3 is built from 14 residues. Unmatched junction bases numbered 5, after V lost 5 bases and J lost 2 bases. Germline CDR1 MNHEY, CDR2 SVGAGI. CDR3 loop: CASSRDSINYGYTF. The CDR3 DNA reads TGTGCCAGCAGTCGGGACAGCATAAACTATGGCTACACCTTC.

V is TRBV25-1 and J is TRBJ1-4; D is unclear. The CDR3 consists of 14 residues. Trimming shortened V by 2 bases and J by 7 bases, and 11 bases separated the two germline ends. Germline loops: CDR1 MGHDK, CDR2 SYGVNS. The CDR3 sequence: CASSENTAGEKLFF. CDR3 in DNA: TGTGCCAGCAGTGAAAATACAGCTGGTGAAAAACTGTTTTTT.

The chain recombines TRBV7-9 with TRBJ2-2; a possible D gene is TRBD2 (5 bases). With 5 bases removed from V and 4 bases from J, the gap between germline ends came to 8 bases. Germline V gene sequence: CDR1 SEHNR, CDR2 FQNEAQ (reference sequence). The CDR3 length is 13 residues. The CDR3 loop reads CASSQAGTGELFF. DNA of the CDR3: TGTGCCAGCAGCCAGGCGGGCACCGGGGAGCTGTTTTTT.

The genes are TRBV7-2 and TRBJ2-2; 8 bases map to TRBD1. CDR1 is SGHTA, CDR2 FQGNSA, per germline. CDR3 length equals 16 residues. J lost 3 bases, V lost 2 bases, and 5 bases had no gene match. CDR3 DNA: TGTGCCAGCAGCTTAACGCAGGGGGCATACACCGGGGAGCTGTTTTTT. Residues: CASSLTQGAYTGELFF.

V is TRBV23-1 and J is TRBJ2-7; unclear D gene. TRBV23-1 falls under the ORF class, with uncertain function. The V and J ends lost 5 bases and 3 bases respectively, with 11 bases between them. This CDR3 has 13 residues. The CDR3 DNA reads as TGCGCCAGCAGTTCCGCTTCCCGCTACGAGCAGTACTTC. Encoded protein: CASSSASRYEQYF.

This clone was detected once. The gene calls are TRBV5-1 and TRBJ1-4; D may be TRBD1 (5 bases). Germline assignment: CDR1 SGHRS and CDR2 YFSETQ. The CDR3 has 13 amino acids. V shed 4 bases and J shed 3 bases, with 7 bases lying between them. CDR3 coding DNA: TGCGCCAGCAGCCGGGGGGCTAATGAAAAACTGTTTTTT. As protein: CASSRGANEKLFF. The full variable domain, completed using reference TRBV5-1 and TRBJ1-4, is KAGVTQTPRYLIKTRGQQVTLSCSPISGHRSVSWYQQTPGQGLQFLFEYFSETQRNKGNFPGRFSGRQFSNSRSEMNVSTLELGDSALYLCASSRGANEKLFFGSGTQLSVL.

DNA for the CDR3: TGCGCCAGCAGCCAACTTCAGGGAGCCGGGGAGCTGTTTTTT. Protein sequence: CASSQLQGAGELFF. The chain has TRBV4-3 and TRBJ2-2, with D perhaps matching TRBD1 or TRBD2 (5 bases each). Germline lookup yields CDR1 LGHNA and CDR2 YSLEER. The CDR3 extends over 14 amino acids. V lost 2 bases and J lost 6, with 10 bases in between.

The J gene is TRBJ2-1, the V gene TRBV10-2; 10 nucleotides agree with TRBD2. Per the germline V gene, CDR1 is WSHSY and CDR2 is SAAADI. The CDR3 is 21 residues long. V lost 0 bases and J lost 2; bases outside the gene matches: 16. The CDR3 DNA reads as TGCGCCAGCAGTGAGTCAAAGGGCCTAGCGGGAGATAGGAAAGCCTACAATGAGCAGTTCTTC. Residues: CASSESKGLAGDRKAYNEQFF.

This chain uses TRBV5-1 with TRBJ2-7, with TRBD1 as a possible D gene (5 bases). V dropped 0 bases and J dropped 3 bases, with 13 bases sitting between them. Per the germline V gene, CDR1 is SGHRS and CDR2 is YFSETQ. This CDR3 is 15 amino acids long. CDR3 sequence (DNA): TGCGCCAGCAGCTTGGCGGTAGGGGATATCTACGAGCAGTACTTC. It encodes CASSLAVGDIYEQYF.

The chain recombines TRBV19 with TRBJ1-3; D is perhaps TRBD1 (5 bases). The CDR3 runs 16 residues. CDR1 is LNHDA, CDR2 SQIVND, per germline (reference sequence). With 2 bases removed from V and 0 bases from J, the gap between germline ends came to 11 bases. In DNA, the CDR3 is TGTGCCAGTAGTATAAGGGGTGAATACTCTGGAAACACCATATATTTT. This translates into CASSIRGEYSGNTIYF.

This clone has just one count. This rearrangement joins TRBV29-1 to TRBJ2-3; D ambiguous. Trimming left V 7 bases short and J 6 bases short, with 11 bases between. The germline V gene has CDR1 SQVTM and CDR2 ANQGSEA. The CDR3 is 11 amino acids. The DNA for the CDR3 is TGCAGCGGCCTGACTGGGGATACGCAGTATTTT. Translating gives CSGLTGDTQYF.

The CDR3 DNA reads as TGTGCCAGCAGCGACCTGCGGGGGCCAAGGGGAAACACCATATATTTT. It is translated as CASSDLRGPRGNTIYF. The chain is built from TRBV11-2 and TRBJ1-3; D possibly corresponds to TRBD1 (6 bases). The V and J ends lost 5 bases and 4 bases respectively, with 18 bases between them. The germline CDR1 and CDR2 sequences are SGHAT and FQNNGV. This CDR3 spans 16 amino acids.

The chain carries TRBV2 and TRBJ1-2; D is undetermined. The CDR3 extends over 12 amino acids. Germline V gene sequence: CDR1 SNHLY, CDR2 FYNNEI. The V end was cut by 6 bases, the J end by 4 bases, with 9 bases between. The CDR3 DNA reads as TGTGCCAGCAGCGCAGAGCCCTATGGCTACACCTTC. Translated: CASSAEPYGYTF.